Shown below are 24 T cell receptor beta chains from a single sample sequenced in a study of OX40 agonist ivuxolimab in advanced cancers. The method was immunoSEQ multiplex PCR; TCRdb's version includes in-frame clones alone and lacks a portion of them. The repertoire consists of around 100,000 clones, with nearly 90% occurring once and the leading ten covering around 0.15%. The sequencing here drew on CD4+ or CD8+ T cells sorted from blood, taken in a trial of the OX40 agonist ivuxolimab. These receptors were collected from an adult with an advanced solid tumor such as melanoma, head and neck, liver or kidney cancer.

The CDR3, as DNA: TGTGCCAGCGGTCCTCTAGGGGGAGAGACCCAGTACTTC. Residues: CASGPLGGETQYF. The chain links TRBV5-4 to TRBJ2-5; the D gene is possibly TRBD1 (6 bases). This CDR3 is 13 amino acids long. Trimming shortened V by 7 bases and J by 4 bases, and 14 bases separated the two germline ends. CDR1 is SGHNT, CDR2 YYREEE, per germline (reference sequence).

The chain combines TRBV6-6 with TRBJ2-1; 12 bases map to TRBD2. The V and J ends lost 7 bases and 10 bases, in that order; junction bases with no gene match: 11. Per the germline V gene, CDR1 is MNHNY and CDR2 is SVGAGI (reference sequence). The CDR3 runs 15 residues. The CDR3 here is CASNKGGLAGTEQFF. CDR3 nucleotide sequence: TGTGCCAGCAATAAGGGGGGACTAGCGGGTACGGAGCAGTTCTTC.

The chain carries TRBV29-1 and TRBJ2-5, with 11 bases matching TRBD2. Per the germline V gene, CDR1 is SQVTM and CDR2 is ANQGSEA. This CDR3 contains 14 residues. V dropped 6 bases and J dropped 2; count of bases not matched to a gene: 5. The CDR3 sequence is CSVGSGRVQETQYF. CDR3 DNA sequence: TGCAGCGTAGGTAGCGGGAGGGTTCAAGAGACCCAGTACTTC.

This chain joins TRBV5-8 and TRBJ1-6; D not resolved. Looked up from germline, CDR1 is SGHTS and CDR2 is YDEGEE. This CDR3 is 13 amino acids long. V dropped 4 bases and J dropped 9 bases, with 11 bases sitting between them. The CDR3 protein is CASSNPGLSPLHF. The CDR3 nucleotides read TGTGCCAGCAGCAACCCCGGACTTTCACCCCTCCACTTT. Variable domain in full (rest from reference TRBV5-8 and TRBJ1-6): EAGVTQSPTHLIKTRGQQATLRCSPISGHTSVYWYQQALGLGLQFLLWYDEGEERNRGNFPPRFSGRQFPNYSSELNVNALELEDSALYLCASSNPGLSPLHFGNGTRLTVT.

This clone was seen a single time. The chain recombines TRBV9 with TRBJ2-1; 8 bases are a match to TRBD2. The CDR3 runs 16 residues. Germline V lookup: CDR1 SGDLS, CDR2 YYNGEE. V lost 4 bases and J lost 3; bases outside the gene matches: 9. CDR3 residues: CASSPQGLGNYNEQFF. The CDR3 DNA reads TGTGCCAGCAGCCCACAGGGACTAGGAAACTACAATGAGCAGTTCTTC.

V and J are TRBV4-1 and TRBJ1-5; tentative D call: TRBD1 (6 bases). Trimming shortened V by 0 bases and J by 7 bases, and 10 bases separated the two germline ends. From germline, CDR1 is MGHRA and CDR2 YSYEKL. CDR3 length equals 14 residues. The CDR3: CASSQDGGHQPQHF. CDR3 in DNA: TGCGCCAGCAGCCAAGACGGGGGACACCAGCCCCAGCATTTT.

The gene calls are TRBV6-6 and TRBJ2-3, with D uncertain. Trimming shortened V by 5 bases and J by 6 bases, and 9 bases separated the two germline ends. The CDR3 has 12 residues. CDR1 and CDR2 (germline): MNHNY, SVGAGI (reference sequence). CDR3 nucleotide sequence: TGTGCCAGCAGTACAATGGGGGATACGCAGTATTTT. It encodes CASSTMGDTQYF.

The count of this clone is one. V and J are TRBV5-1 and TRBJ2-3, with 12 bases matching TRBD2. V trimming: 4 bases; J trimming: 3 bases; junction bases outside the gene matches: 6. The CDR3 length is 16 residues. Germline CDR1 SGHRS, CDR2 YFSETQ. The CDR3 spells CASSPRLAGVTDTQYF. DNA of the CDR3: TGCGCCAGCAGCCCTCGACTAGCGGGAGTAACAGATACGCAGTATTTT.

This chain links TRBV5-3 with TRBJ1-2; possibly TRBD1 for D (6 bases). TRBV5-3 is annotated as an ORF whose role is uncertain. V was trimmed by 3 bases and J by 0 bases, leaving 9 bases between them. The CDR3 spans 14 residues. CDR3 residues: CARSSDRTNYGYTF. The DNA for the CDR3 is TGTGCCAGAAGCTCGGACAGAACTAACTATGGCTACACCTTC.

The CDR3 loop is CASSLQQETQYF. The CDR3 DNA reads TGTGCCAGCAGCCTGCAACAAGAGACCCAGTACTTC. The V and J genes are TRBV5-5 and TRBJ2-5, with D hard to call. V was shortened by 4 bases and J by 2 bases, with 6 bases between the two germline ends. This CDR3 is 12 amino acids long. Germline V CDR1 and CDR2: SGHKS, YYEKEE (reference sequence).

The V and J genes are TRBV30 and TRBJ1-6; the match to TRBD1 covers 9 bases. The germline V gene has CDR1 GTSNPN and CDR2 SVGIG (reference sequence). This CDR3 region has 15 residues. V was clipped by 3 bases and J by 9 bases; unmatched bases: 9. The CDR3 sequence: CAWRGSGTGTSPLHF. The CDR3 DNA is TGTGCCTGGAGGGGCTCCGGGACAGGGACTTCACCCCTCCACTTT.

The chain has TRBV9 and TRBJ2-2; possible D gene TRBD1, 6 bases. The CDR3 loop spans 15 amino acids. Germline assignment: CDR1 SGDLS and CDR2 YYNGEE. The germline V and J ends were trimmed by 2 bases and 6 bases, with 14 bases remaining between them. This CDR3 reads CASSVVGQISGELFF. The CDR3 bases are TGTGCCAGCAGCGTGGTTGGACAGATATCCGGGGAGCTGTTTTTT.

This clone has just a few counts. The chain carries TRBV27 and TRBJ2-1; a possible D gene is TRBD2 (5 bases). Trimming took 5 bases from V and 11 from J, leaving 19 bases between them. The CDR3 covers 14 residues. Germline values: CDR1 MNHEY, CDR2 SMNVEV (reference sequence). The CDR3 here is CASSEGRNARKQFF. Here the CDR3 DNA reads TGTGCCAGCAGTGAGGGTAGAAACGCCAGGAAGCAGTTCTTC.

The chain has TRBV4-1 and TRBJ2-7; D not certain. The germline CDR1 and CDR2 sequences are MGHRA and YSYEKL. The CDR3 runs 15 residues. V shed 4 bases and J shed 2 bases, with 15 bases lying between them. CDR3 in DNA: TGCGCCAGCAGCCCGCGAGAGCCCGGAGCCTACGAGCAGTACTTC. This encodes CASSPREPGAYEQYF.

The rearrangement uses TRBV9 and TRBJ1-1; D uncertain. Germline assignment: CDR1 SGDLS and CDR2 YYNGEE. The CDR3 covers 14 residues. V gave up 0 bases and J gave up 5 bases, with 11 bases separating them. CDR3 in DNA: TGTGCCAGCAGCGTAGAAGCGGGAAGGACTGAAGCTTTCTTT. It yields the protein CASSVEAGRTEAFF.

V usage is TRBV6-1 and J usage is TRBJ1-6; TRBD1 is a possible D gene (5 bases). The CDR3 extends over 13 amino acids. V dropped 0 bases and J dropped 9 bases, with 6 bases sitting between them. Germline V gives CDR1 MNHNS, CDR2 SASEGT. CDR3 coding DNA: TGTGCCAGCAGTGAAGCGGGGCTTTCACCCCTCCACTTT. Translating gives CASSEAGLSPLHF.

The chain combines TRBV5-1 with TRBJ1-1; 10 nucleotides align to TRBD1. Losses at the gene ends were 5 bases for V and 4 bases for J; bases not matched to a gene: 8. Germline V gene sequence: CDR1 SGHRS, CDR2 YFSETQ. This CDR3 contains 15 residues. The CDR3 DNA reads as TGCGCCAGCAGTTCCCGACAGGGGGCTGGCACTGAAGCTTTCTTT. Its translation is CASSSRQGAGTEAFF.

This rearrangement joins TRBV18 to TRBJ1-5; weak D call: TRBD1 (5 bases). The germline V gene encodes CDR1 KGHSH and CDR2 LQKENI. V was pared by 4 bases and J by 5 bases, with 9 bases between. The CDR3 consists of 13 residues. The CDR3 DNA is TGTGCCAGCTCACTTGACAGCTATCAGCCCCAGCATTTT. It specifies CASSLDSYQPQHF.

V is TRBV5-4 and J is TRBJ1-6; TRBD1 matches at 7 bases. Trimming removed 2 bases from V and 8 bases from J; junction bases left unmatched: 10. CDR3 size: 16 residues. From germline, CDR1 is SGHNT and CDR2 YYREEE (reference sequence). The CDR3 is CASSLATGVGDSPLHF. In nucleotides, the CDR3 is TGTGCCAGCAGCTTAGCTACAGGGGTTGGAGATTCACCCCTCCACTTT. Full variable domain (rest looked up from reference TRBV5-4 and TRBJ1-6): ETGVTQSPTHLIKTRGQQVTLRCSSQSGHNTVSWYQQALGQGPQFIFQYYREEENGRGNFPPRFSGLQFPNYSSELNVNALELDDSALYLCASSLATGVGDSPLHFGNGTRLTVT.

This clone was observed a handful of times. The gene calls are TRBV7-3 and TRBJ2-5, with a weak D call TRBD2 (7 bases). CDR1 is SGHTA, CDR2 FQGTGA, per germline. V lost 5 bases and J 5 bases, leaving 12 bases between the germline ends. The CDR3 has 13 residues. The CDR3 bases are TGTGCCAGCAGCCTCCGGGGGGCGGAGACCCAGTACTTC. Protein: CASSLRGAETQYF.

The chain links TRBV5-1 to TRBJ1-1; D is perhaps TRBD1 (5 bases). Germline V gene data show CDR1 as SGHRS and CDR2 as YFSETQ. The CDR3 has 19 amino acids. Trimming left V 0 bases short and J 4 bases short, with 25 bases between. CDR3 amino acids: CASSLAQYTRVLRGTEAFF. The DNA of the CDR3 is TGCGCCAGCAGCTTGGCCCAGTATACTAGGGTCTTGAGGGGCACTGAAGCTTTCTTT. Full variable domain (outside the CDR3, taken from reference TRBV5-1 and TRBJ1-1): KAGVTQTPRYLIKTRGQQVTLSCSPISGHRSVSWYQQTPGQGLQFLFEYFSETQRNKGNFPGRFSGRQFSNSRSEMNVSTLELGDSALYLCASSLAQYTRVLRGTEAFFGQGTRLTVV.

This chain connects TRBV7-2 to TRBJ2-1, with D possibly matching TRBD2 (5 bases). There are 15 residues in the CDR3. V lost 1 base to trimming and J lost 5 bases, with 12 bases between them. Germline CDR1 is SGHTA and CDR2 is FQGNSA. CDR3 DNA sequence: TGTGCCAGCAGCTTAGAGTTGCGGGTTAACAATGAGCAGTTCTTC. Its protein is CASSLELRVNNEQFF.

This chain connects TRBV5-4 to TRBJ2-7, with 12 nucleotides matching TRBD2. V dropped 3 bases and J dropped 4; count of bases not matched to a gene: 5. Germline assignment: CDR1 SGHNT and CDR2 YYREEE (reference sequence). This CDR3 has 15 amino acids. The CDR3 DNA is TGTGCCAGCAGCTCGCAACTAGCGGGAGGATACGAGCAGTACTTC. Translating it yields CASSSQLAGGYEQYF.

The chain links TRBV27 to TRBJ2-5; the D gene is possibly TRBD2 (6 bases). Trimming pared 8 bases from V and 5 bases from J, leaving 18 bases between. The CDR3 sequence is 14 residues long. Germline loops: CDR1 MNHEY, CDR2 SMNVEV (reference sequence). In DNA, the CDR3 is TGTGCCAGCCGAATCAGGAGGGGACGGGAGACCCAGTACTTC. Translation: CASRIRRGRETQYF.